These 27 T cell receptor beta chains were sequenced from one sample in a study of T cell responses to AZD1222 COVID-19 vaccine. The method was immunoSEQ multiplex PCR; TCRdb's version includes in-frame clones alone and lacks a portion of them. The sample has 120,000 to 150,000 clones; around 89% are singletons. The sample in question was peripheral blood, obtained 28 days after the second AZD1222 dose. These receptors originate from an adult who received the AZD1222 COVID-19 vaccine.

The chain recombines TRBV4-1 with TRBJ2-1; D remains ambiguous. The germline V and J ends were trimmed by 0 bases and 9 bases, with 9 bases remaining between them. Germline assignment: CDR1 MGHRA and CDR2 YSYEKL. The CDR3 is 13 amino acids. CDR3 loop: CASSQDISPEQFF. Written as DNA, the CDR3 is TGCGCCAGCAGCCAAGATATTAGCCCTGAGCAGTTCTTC.

The gene calls are TRBV19 and TRBJ2-2; 9 bases agree with TRBD2. The CDR3 is 16 amino acids. Per the germline V gene, CDR1 is LNHDA and CDR2 is SQIVND (reference sequence). With V trimmed by 8 bases and J by 4 bases, 11 bases remained unmatched. CDR3 sequence reads: CASGKREVGGTGELFF. In DNA, the CDR3 is TGTGCCAGTGGAAAGCGGGAGGTCGGGGGCACCGGGGAGCTGTTTTTT.

The chain carries TRBV6-5 and TRBJ2-3, with D possibly TRBD2 on 6 matching bases. V gave up 7 bases and J gave up 3 bases, with 17 bases separating them. The CDR3 extends over 15 amino acids. Germline CDR1 and CDR2: MNHEY and SVGAGI. CDR3 in amino acids: CASNLGEVLTDTQYF. The CDR3 coding sequence is TGTGCCAGCAACCTTGGGGAGGTCCTTACAGATACGCAGTATTTT.

The V and J genes are TRBV6-5 and TRBJ1-2; D is ambiguous. Trimming removed 0 bases from V and 2 bases from J, with 10 bases in between. There are 15 residues in the CDR3. CDR1 and CDR2 from the germline V gene are MNHEY and SVGAGI. CDR3 amino acids: CASSYSISPNYGYTF. The DNA for the CDR3 is TGTGCCAGCAGTTACTCGATCTCCCCGAACTATGGCTACACCTTC.

This chain links TRBV3-1 (or the pseudogene TRBV3-2) with TRBJ1-1; D is undetermined. The CDR3 spans 12 residues. V lost 5 bases to trimming and J lost 3 bases, with 7 bases between them. Germline loops: CDR1 LGHDT, CDR2 YNNKEL (reference sequence). CDR3 DNA: TGTGCCAGCAGCGCCCGGGACACTGAAGCTTTCTTT. This gives the protein CASSARDTEAFF.

In this sample, this clone turned up once. V gene TRBV25-1 combines with J gene TRBJ1-6; 8 nucleotides agree with TRBD1. The CDR3 is 15 residues long. Trimming at V came to 8 bases and at J to 7 bases, leaving 10 bases not matched to a gene. CDR1 is MGHDK, CDR2 SYGVNS, per germline. The CDR3 is CASRGQGNRNSPLHF. CDR3 in DNA: TGTGCCAGCCGAGGACAGGGTAATAGGAATTCACCCCTCCACTTT.

The chain recombines TRBV7-2 with TRBJ1-5; D call uncertain. Trimming took 6 bases from V and 5 from J, leaving 11 bases between them. The CDR3 loop spans 13 amino acids. Germline-derived CDR1 and CDR2 are SGHTA and FQGNSA. The CDR3 region is CASSYSLDQPQHF. The CDR3 DNA reads TGTGCCAGCAGTTACAGTTTAGATCAGCCCCAGCATTTT.

The chain carries TRBV7-9 and TRBJ1-5, with TRBD1 as a possible D gene (5 bases). The CDR3 loop spans 15 amino acids. Germline CDR1 SEHNR, CDR2 FQNEAQ (reference sequence). Trimming left V 1 base short and J 5 bases short, with 12 bases between. CDR3 DNA sequence: TGTGCCAGCAGCTTAGGAAGGGGTGTGGATCAGCCCCAGCATTTT. As protein: CASSLGRGVDQPQHF.

J is TRBJ2-1 and V is TRBV29-1, with D possibly called TRBD1 or TRBD2 (5 bases each). Trimming cost V 3 bases and J 8 bases, with 11 bases left between them. CDR1 and CDR2 (germline): SQVTM, ANQGSEA. The CDR3 totals 12 residues. CDR3 region: CSVEVLGDEQFF. In DNA form, the CDR3 reads TGCAGCGTTGAGGTGTTGGGGGATGAGCAGTTCTTC.

V gene TRBV5-5 combines with J gene TRBJ1-3; 9 bases map to TRBD1. V gave up 3 bases and J gave up 5 bases; unmatched junction bases: 6. Per the germline V gene, CDR1 is SGHKS and CDR2 is YYEKEE (reference sequence). This CDR3 spans 15 amino acids. The CDR3 sequence is CASSSGTGNRNTIYF. The CDR3 DNA reads as TGTGCCAGCAGCTCGGGGACAGGGAACAGAAACACCATATATTTT.

This clone was picked up one time. CDR3 nucleotide sequence: TGTGCCAGCATATTGGGCCCGGGGGGAGAGACCCAGTACTTC. Translation gives CASILGPGGETQYF. The V and J genes are TRBV2 and TRBJ2-5; TRBD2 matches at 7 bases. CDR1 and CDR2 from the germline V gene are SNHLY and FYNNEI. The CDR3 has 14 amino acids. The trim removed 7 bases at V and 4 bases at J, leaving 9 bases unmatched.

This sequence joins TRBV5-1 and TRBJ2-1; 10 nucleotides line up with TRBD2. The V gene end was trimmed by 0 bases and the J gene end by 7 bases; junction bases not matched to a gene: 4. CDR1 is SGHRS, CDR2 YFSETQ, per germline. The CDR3 extends over 15 amino acids. The CDR3 sequence: CASSLDPSGSNEQFF. CDR3 DNA: TGCGCCAGCAGCTTGGACCCTAGCGGGAGTAATGAGCAGTTCTTC.

In the case of this clone: Its ends do not fully match the called genes, so a read error is possible. The chain uses TRBV7-9 and TRBJ2-7, with a tentative D call TRBD1 (7 bases). The CDR3 contains 12 residues. CDR1 SEHNR and CDR2 FQNEAQ come from the germline V gene (reference sequence). Written as DNA, the CDR3 is TGTGCCAGCAGCCAAGGCGGGACAGCGAGCGCCTTC. Translation gives CASSQGGTASAF.

The J gene is TRBJ2-7, the V gene TRBV27, with a tentative D call TRBD2 (5 bases). The CDR3 loop spans 14 amino acids. Germline-derived CDR1 and CDR2 are MNHEY and SMNVEV (reference sequence). Trimming cost V 0 bases and J 2 bases, with 8 bases left between them. The CDR3 loop is CASSLSRGAYEQYF. In DNA form, the CDR3 reads TGTGCCAGCAGTTTATCCCGGGGTGCCTACGAGCAGTACTTC.

This clone has just one count. The CDR3 protein is CASSFGREDTEAFF. DNA for the CDR3: TGTGCCAGCAGCTTTGGAAGGGAGGACACTGAAGCTTTCTTT. V is TRBV13 and J is TRBJ1-1; unclear D gene. Germline V lookup: CDR1 PRHDT, CDR2 FYEKMQ (reference sequence). Trimming stripped 3 bases from V and 3 bases from J, with 11 bases between. The CDR3 runs 14 residues.

The chain joins TRBV28 to TRBJ2-7; D gene unclear. Trimming removed 7 bases from V and 0 bases from J, with 16 bases in between. Germline CDR1 is MDHEN and CDR2 is SYDVKM. The CDR3 spans 15 residues. CDR3 DNA sequence: TGTGCCAGCACCTCCGGACGGATCAGCTCCTACGAGCAGTACTTC. Encoded protein: CASTSGRISSYEQYF.

The chain employs TRBV30 and TRBJ1-6; weak D call: TRBD1 (5 bases). This CDR3 comprises 14 residues. Trimming took off 7 bases at V and 8 bases at J, with 18 bases between the two ends. Germline loops: CDR1 GTSNPN, CDR2 SVGIG (reference sequence). The CDR3 protein is CASDTQISYSPLHF. The CDR3 bases are TGTGCCTCGGACACTCAAATATCTTATTCACCCCTCCACTTT. The whole variable domain, filled in from reference TRBV30 and TRBJ1-6, reads SQTIHQWPATLVQPVGSPLSLECTVEGTSNPNLYWYRQAAGRGLQLLFYSVGIGQISSEVPQNLSASRPQDRQFILSSKKLLLSDSGFYLCASDTQISYSPLHFGNGTRLTVT.

The V and J genes are TRBV7-2 and TRBJ2-1; D possibly matches TRBD1 or TRBD2 (6 bases each). V lost 2 bases and J lost 7, with 18 bases in between. The CDR3 spans 16 residues. The germline gives CDR1 SGHTA, CDR2 FQGNSA. CDR3 sequence reads: CASSLHEGGTGNEQFF. CDR3 bases: TGTGCCAGCAGCTTACATGAGGGGGGAACGGGTAATGAGCAGTTCTTC.

This clone was detected only once. The chain uses TRBV5-4 and TRBJ2-2, with TRBD1 as a possible D gene (6 bases). V lost 5 bases, J lost 5 bases, and 19 bases lay in between. This CDR3 spans 16 amino acids. Germline CDR1 SGHNT, CDR2 YYREEE (reference sequence). CDR3 sequence (DNA): TGTGCCAGCAGGCCAGACAGGAACCTTGGGACCGGGGAGCTGTTTTTT. Translation: CASRPDRNLGTGELFF.

This chain links TRBV12-3 or TRBV12-4 with TRBJ1-4; no reliable D call. This CDR3 contains 13 residues. V was cut by 1 base and J by 7 bases, with 7 bases left in between. The DNA for the CDR3 is TGTGCCAGCAGTTTAGGGATTGCTGAAAAACTGTTTTTT. It yields the protein CASSLGIAEKLFF.

The rearrangement uses TRBV4-2 and TRBJ2-7, with D perhaps assigned TRBD1 or TRBD2 (5 bases each). CDR3 size: 13 residues. Germline assignment: CDR1 LGHNA and CDR2 YNFKEQ. Trimming removed 0 bases from V and 6 bases from J, with 9 bases in between. The CDR3 here is CASSQDLGAEQYF. CDR3 nucleotide sequence: TGTGCCAGCAGCCAAGATCTCGGGGCCGAGCAGTACTTC.

The gene calls are TRBV7-2 and TRBJ1-2, with 7 bases matching TRBD1. Trimming cost V 5 bases and J 10 bases; bases outside gene matches: 4. Germline V gene lookup returns CDR1 SGHTA and CDR2 FQGNSA. CDR3 length: 11 residues. The CDR3 DNA sequence: TGTGCCAGCAGCGGGGACAGCCACTACACCTTC. It codes for CASSGDSHYTF. Full variable domain (missing parts from reference TRBV7-2 and TRBJ1-2): GAGVSQSPSNKVTEKGKDVELRCDPISGHTALYWYRQSLGQGLEFLIYFQGNSAPDKSGLPSDRFSAERTGGSVSTLTIQRTQQEDSAVYLCASSGDSHYTFGSGTRLTVV.

The rearrangement links TRBV30 to TRBJ2-6; 12 bases fit TRBD1. The CDR3 is 16 amino acids. The V gene's germline CDR1 is GTSNPN and CDR2 SVGIG (reference sequence). The trim removed 3 bases at V and 1 base at J, leaving 1 base unmatched. The CDR3 DNA sequence: TGTGCCTGGAGGGGACAGGGGGCTTCTGGGGCCAACGTCCTGACTTTC. This sequence encodes CAWRGQGASGANVLTF.

The V and J genes are TRBV11-3 and TRBJ2-1; the D gene could be TRBD1 or TRBD2 (6 bases each). The germline CDR1 and CDR2 sequences are SGHNT and YENEEA. The V gene lost 1 base and the J gene lost 8 bases, with 12 bases spanning the gap. The CDR3 is made up of 14 amino acids. DNA for the CDR3: TGTGCCAGCAGCTTAGTCGGGGGCGGAGATGAGCAGTTCTTC. The encoded protein is CASSLVGGGDEQFF.

CDR3 in amino acids: CASSQEGRVAATNEKLFF. The CDR3 DNA follows: TGTGCCAGCAGCCAAGAAGGCAGGGTGGCTGCAACTAATGAAAAACTGTTTTTT. The V gene is TRBV3-1 (or the pseudogene TRBV3-2), the J gene TRBJ1-4; a weak D match, TRBD1 (5 bases). The CDR3 totals 18 residues. Per germline, CDR1 LGHDT and CDR2 YNNKEL (reference sequence). The ends were cut back, 0 bases at V and 0 bases at J, with 14 bases in the middle.

This rearrangement joins TRBV19 to TRBJ1-2; no clear D. The V gene's germline CDR1 is LNHDA and CDR2 SQIVND (reference sequence). V was pared by 5 bases and J by 5 bases, with 18 bases between. The CDR3 loop spans 15 amino acids. CDR3 DNA: TGTGCCAGTAGTGTTAACCAGGCGACCCCATATGGCTACACCTTC. It is translated as CASSVNQATPYGYTF.

V usage is TRBV9 and J usage is TRBJ2-1; 10 bases are shared with TRBD1. This CDR3 has 15 residues. V shed 4 bases, J shed 7 bases, and the junction held 8 bases outside the gene matches. CDR1 SGDLS and CDR2 YYNGEE come from the germline V gene. This chain's CDR3 is CASSPGQGGFNEQFF. The DNA of the CDR3 is TGTGCCAGCAGCCCCGGACAGGGGGGGTTTAATGAGCAGTTCTTC.